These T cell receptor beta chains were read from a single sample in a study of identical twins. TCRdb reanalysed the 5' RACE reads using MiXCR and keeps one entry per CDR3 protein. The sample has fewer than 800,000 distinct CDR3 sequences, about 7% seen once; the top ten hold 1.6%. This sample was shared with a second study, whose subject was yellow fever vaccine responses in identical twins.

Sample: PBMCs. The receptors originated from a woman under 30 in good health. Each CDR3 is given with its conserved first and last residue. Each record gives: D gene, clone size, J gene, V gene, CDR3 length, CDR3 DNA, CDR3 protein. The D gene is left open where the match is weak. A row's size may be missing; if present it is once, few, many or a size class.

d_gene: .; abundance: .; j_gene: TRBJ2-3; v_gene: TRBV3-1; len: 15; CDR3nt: TGTGCCAGCAGCCAAGCCATAGGGAGTACAGATACGCAGTATTTT; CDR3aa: CASSQAIGSTDTQYF
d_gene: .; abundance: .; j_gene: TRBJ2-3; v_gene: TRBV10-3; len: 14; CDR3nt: TGTGCCATCAGTGAGTCAGGAGACACAGATACGCAGTATTTT; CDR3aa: CAISESGDTDTQYF
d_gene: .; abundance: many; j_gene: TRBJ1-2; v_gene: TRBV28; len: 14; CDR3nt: TGTGCCAGCAGTTTTTTGGGGTCCAACTATGGCTACACCTTC; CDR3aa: CASSFLGSNYGYTF
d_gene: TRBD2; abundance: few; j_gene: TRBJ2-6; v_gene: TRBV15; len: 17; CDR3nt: TGTGCCACCAGAGAGGGACTAGCGGCCTCTGGGGCCAACGTCCTGACTTTC; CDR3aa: CATREGLAASGANVLTF
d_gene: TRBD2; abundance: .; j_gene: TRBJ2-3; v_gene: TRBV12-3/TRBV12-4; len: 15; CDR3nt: TGTGCCAGCAGGCGACTAGCGGGGAGCACAGATACGCAGTATTTT; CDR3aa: CASRRLAGSTDTQYF
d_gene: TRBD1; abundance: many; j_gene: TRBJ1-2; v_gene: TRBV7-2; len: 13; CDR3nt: TGTGCCAGCAGCTTCGGGACAGGGAATGGCTACACCTTC; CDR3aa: CASSFGTGNGYTF
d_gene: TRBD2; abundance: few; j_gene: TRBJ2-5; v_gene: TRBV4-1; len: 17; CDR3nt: TGCGCCAGCAGCCAAGATTGGGAAGGTAGCGGGGGAGAGACCCAGTACTTC; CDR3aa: CASSQDWEGSGGETQYF
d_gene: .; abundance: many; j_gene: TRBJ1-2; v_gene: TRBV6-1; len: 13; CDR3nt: TGTGCCAGCAGTCCCGGAGGAGGCTATGGCTACACCTTC; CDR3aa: CASSPGGGYGYTF
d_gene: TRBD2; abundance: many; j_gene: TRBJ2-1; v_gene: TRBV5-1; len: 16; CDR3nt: TGCGCCAGCAGCTTGTTAATTAGCGGGACCCAGAATGAGCAGTTCTTC; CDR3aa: CASSLLISGTQNEQFF
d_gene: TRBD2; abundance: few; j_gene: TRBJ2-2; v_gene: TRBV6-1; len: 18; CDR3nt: TGTGCCAGCAGCAAACTAGCGGGGGGAATCTCGAACACCGGGGAGCTGTTTTTT; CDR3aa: CASSKLAGGISNTGELFF
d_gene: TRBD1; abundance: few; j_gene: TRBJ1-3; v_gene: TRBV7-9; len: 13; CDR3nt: TGTGCCGGAGGCAGGGGGAGTGGAAACACCATATATTTT; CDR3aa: CAGGRGSGNTIYF
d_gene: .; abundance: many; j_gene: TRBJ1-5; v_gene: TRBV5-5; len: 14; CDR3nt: TGTGCCAGCAGCTTGTGGCAGGGCAATCAGCCCCAGCATTTT; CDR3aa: CASSLWQGNQPQHF
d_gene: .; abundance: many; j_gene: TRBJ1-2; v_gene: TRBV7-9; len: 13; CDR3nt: TGTGCCAGCAGCTCCAGGGACATGAGTGGCTACACCTTC; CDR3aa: CASSSRDMSGYTF
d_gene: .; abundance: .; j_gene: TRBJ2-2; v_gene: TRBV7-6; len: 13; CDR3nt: TGTGCCAGCAGCTTAAGTGCGTCCGGGGAGCTGTTTTTT; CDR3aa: CASSLSASGELFF
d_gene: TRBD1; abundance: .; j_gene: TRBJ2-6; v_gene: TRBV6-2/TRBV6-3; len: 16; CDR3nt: TGTGCCAGCAGAGCAGGGGGCGTCTCTGGGGCCAACGTCCTGACTTTC; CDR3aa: CASRAGGVSGANVLTF
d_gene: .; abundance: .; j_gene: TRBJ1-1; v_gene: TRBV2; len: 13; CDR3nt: TGTGCCAGCACCGTGTCGGGGAACACTGAAGCTTTCTTT; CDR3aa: CASTVSGNTEAFF
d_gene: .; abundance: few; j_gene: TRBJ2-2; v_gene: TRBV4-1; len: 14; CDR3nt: TGCGCCAGCAGCCAATCGCTCGCCACCGGGGAGCTGTTTTTT; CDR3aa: CASSQSLATGELFF
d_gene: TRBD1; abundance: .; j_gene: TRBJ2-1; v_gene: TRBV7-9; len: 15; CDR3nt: TGTGCCAGCAGACAAGCCGGGACAGCCTACAATGAGCAGTTCTTC; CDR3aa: CASRQAGTAYNEQFF
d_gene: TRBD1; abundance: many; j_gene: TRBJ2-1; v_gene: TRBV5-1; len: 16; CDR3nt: TGCGCCAGTAAACCGGACAGGATGAGCTCCTACAATGAGCAGTTCTTC; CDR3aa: CASKPDRMSSYNEQFF
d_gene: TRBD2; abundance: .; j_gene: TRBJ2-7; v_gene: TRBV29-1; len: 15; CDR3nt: TGCAGCGGAGTGGGCCTAGCGGGAGGGACCTACGAGCAGTACTTC; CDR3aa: CSGVGLAGGTYEQYF
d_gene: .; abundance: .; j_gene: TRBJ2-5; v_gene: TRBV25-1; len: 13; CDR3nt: TGTGCCAGCAGTGAAAGGCAGAAGGAGACCCAGTACTTC; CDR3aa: CASSERQKETQYF
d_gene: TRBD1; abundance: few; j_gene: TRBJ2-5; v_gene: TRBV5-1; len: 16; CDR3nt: TGCGCCAGCAGATCGGGACAGGGGAGATTCGGAGAGACCCAGTACTTC; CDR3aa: CASRSGQGRFGETQYF
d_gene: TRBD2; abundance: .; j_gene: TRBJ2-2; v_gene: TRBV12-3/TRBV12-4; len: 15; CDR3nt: TGTGCCAGCAGTCGGACTAGCGGTAACTCCGGGGAGCTGTTTTTT; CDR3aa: CASSRTSGNSGELFF
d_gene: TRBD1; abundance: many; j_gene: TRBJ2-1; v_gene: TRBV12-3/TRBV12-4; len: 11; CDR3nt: TGTGCCAGCCGACAGGGAAAAGAGCAGTTCTTC; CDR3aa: CASRQGKEQFF
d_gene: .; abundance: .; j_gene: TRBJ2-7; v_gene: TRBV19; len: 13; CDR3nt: TGTGCCAGTAGTATAGCAACAGAACGCGAGCAGTACTTC; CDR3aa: CASSIATEREQYF
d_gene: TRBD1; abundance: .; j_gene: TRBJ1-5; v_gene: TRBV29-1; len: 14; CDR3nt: TGCAGCGTTGCTCGGACAGGGGACAATCAGCCCCAGCATTTT; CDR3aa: CSVARTGDNQPQHF
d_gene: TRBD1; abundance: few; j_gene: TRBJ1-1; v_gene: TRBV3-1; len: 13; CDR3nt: TGTGCCAGCACCCTAATGCCAGGGGGAGAAGCTTTCTTT; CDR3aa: CASTLMPGGEAFF
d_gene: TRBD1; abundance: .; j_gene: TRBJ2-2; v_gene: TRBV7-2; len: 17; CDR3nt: TGTGCCAGCAGCTTAGCTTCACCGGGACAGCCCCCCCGGGAGCTGTTTTTT; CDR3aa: CASSLASPGQPPRELFF
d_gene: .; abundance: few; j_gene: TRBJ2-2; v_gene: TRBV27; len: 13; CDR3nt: TGTGCCAGCAGTCCAAACATGTTGGGGGAGCTGTTTTTT; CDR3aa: CASSPNMLGELFF
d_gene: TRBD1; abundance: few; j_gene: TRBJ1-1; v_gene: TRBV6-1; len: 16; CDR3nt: TGTGCCAGTGGGACCCGGGACAGGGGTCCTAAAGCCGAAGCTTTCTTT; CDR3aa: CASGTRDRGPKAEAFF
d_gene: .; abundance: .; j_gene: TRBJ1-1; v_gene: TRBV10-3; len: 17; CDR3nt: TGTGCCATCAGTGAGTCCCTGGGGACCCTGTCGAACACTGAAGCTTTCTTT; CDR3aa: CAISESLGTLSNTEAFF
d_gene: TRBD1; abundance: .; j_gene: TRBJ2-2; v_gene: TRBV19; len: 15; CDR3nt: TGTGCCAGTAGTACACCGGGACAGGGGGCCGGGGAGCTGTTTTTT; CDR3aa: CASSTPGQGAGELFF
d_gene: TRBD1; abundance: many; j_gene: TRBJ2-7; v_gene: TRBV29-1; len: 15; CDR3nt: TGCAGCGTTGAATACCCGGGACAGCTTCATTACGAGCAGTACTTC; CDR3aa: CSVEYPGQLHYEQYF
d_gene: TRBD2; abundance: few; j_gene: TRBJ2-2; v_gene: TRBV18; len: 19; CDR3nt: TGTGCCAGCTCACCACCCTGGACTAGCCCAGCCTTCAACACCGGGGAGCTGTTTTTT; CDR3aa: CASSPPWTSPAFNTGELFF
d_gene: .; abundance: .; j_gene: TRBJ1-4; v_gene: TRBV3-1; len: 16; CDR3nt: TGTGCCAGCAGCCAAGTATTAGCCACGGCTAAGGAAAAACTGTTTTTT; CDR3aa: CASSQVLATAKEKLFF
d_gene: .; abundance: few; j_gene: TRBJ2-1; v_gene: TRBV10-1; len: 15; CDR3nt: TGCGCCAGCAGTGAGTCGCTAGCGAGATACAATGAGCAGTTCTTC; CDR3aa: CASSESLARYNEQFF
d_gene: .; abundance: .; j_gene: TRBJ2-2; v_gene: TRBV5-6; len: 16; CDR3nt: TGTGCCAGCAGGTTTAGCGGTTTGGGGGACACCGGGGAGCTGTTTTTT; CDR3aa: CASRFSGLGDTGELFF
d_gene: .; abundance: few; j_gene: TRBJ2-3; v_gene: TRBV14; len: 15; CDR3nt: TGTGCCAGCAGCCGAGGCATCAGGGGCGCAGATACGCAGTATTTT; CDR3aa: CASSRGIRGADTQYF
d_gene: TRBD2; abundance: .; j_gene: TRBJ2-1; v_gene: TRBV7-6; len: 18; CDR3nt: TGTGCCAGCAGCCCGCGATTGTCGGGCGGGAGTATTGTTAATGAGCAGTTCTTC; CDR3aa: CASSPRLSGGSIVNEQFF
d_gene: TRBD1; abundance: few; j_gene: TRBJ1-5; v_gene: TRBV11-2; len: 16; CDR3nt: TGTGCCAGCAGCTTAGCAGGGGGCGCGGACAATCAGCCCCAGCATTTT; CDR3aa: CASSLAGGADNQPQHF
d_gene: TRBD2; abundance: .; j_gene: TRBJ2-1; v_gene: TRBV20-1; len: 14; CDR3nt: TGCAGTGCTTTAGCGGGAGGCCCTGACGATGAGCAGTTCTTC; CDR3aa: CSALAGGPDDEQFF
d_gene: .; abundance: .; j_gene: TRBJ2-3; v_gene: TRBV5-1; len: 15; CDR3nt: TGCGCCAGCAGCTTGCCCCGGGACAGCACAGATACGCAGTATTTT; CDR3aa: CASSLPRDSTDTQYF
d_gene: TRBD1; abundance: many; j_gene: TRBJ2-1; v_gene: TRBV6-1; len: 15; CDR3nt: TGTGCCAGCAGTGAGGGTCCAGGGGGTTTCGGTGAGCAGTTCTTC; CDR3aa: CASSEGPGGFGEQFF
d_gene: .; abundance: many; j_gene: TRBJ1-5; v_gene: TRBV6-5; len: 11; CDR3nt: TGTGCCAGCAGTTACGAGGGCCAGGAGCATTTT; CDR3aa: CASSYEGQEHF
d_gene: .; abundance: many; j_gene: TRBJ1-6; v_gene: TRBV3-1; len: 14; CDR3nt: TGTGCCAGCAGCCAGGGGGGGCTTGATTCACCCCTCCACTTT; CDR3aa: CASSQGGLDSPLHF